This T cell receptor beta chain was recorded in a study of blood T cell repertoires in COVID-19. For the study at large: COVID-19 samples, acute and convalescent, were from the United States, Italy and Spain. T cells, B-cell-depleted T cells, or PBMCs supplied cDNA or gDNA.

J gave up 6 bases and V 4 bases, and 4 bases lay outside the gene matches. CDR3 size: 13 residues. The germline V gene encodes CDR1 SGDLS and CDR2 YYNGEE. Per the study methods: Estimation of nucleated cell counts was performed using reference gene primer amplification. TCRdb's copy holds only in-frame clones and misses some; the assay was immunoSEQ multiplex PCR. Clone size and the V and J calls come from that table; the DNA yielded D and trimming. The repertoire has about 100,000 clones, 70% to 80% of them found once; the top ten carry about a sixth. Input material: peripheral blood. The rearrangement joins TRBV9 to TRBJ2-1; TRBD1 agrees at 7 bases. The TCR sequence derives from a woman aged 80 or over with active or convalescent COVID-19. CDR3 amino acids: CASSRTGFNEQFF. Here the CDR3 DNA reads TGTGCCAGCAGCCGGACAGGTTTCAATGAGCAGTTCTTC.